Detailed here is one T cell receptor beta chain. Cohorts were assigned according to the clinical history that participants reported. A case of COVID-19 had been met by exposed participants within 2 weeks before study entry. In the authors' methods: Estimates of nucleated cell counts were drawn from the amplification of reference gene primers. Using immunoSEQ multiplex PCR, the repertoire was profiled, and TCRdb retains in-frame clones only, with some absent. V and J calls and clone size are as listed in that table; D and trimming were resolved from the DNA. This table has roughly 400,000 clones, about 88% appearing once. The data belong to a study of blood T cell repertoires in COVID-19. Across the whole study: PBMCs, B-cell-depleted T cells, or T cells provided the cDNA or gDNA that made up the material.

This CDR3 is built from 13 residues. The junction had 4 bases not matched to a gene; V was cut back by 4 bases and J by 5 bases. Germline values: CDR1 MNHNY, CDR2 SVGAGI (reference sequence). Specimen: PBMCs or T cells enriched from blood (not recorded which). The sequence was obtained from a woman aged 18-30 years who had been exposed to COVID-19. The V and J genes are TRBV6-6 and TRBJ2-5; TRBD1 matches 7 bases. Here the CDR3 reads CASSSTGVETQYF. The CDR3 DNA reads TGTGCCAGCAGTTCTACAGGGGTGGAGACCCAGTACTTC.